Listed below are T cell receptor beta chains from one sample, sequenced in a study of cytomegalovirus exposure and HLA in healthy donors. Sequencing was performed with immunoSEQ multiplex PCR; in TCRdb, only in-frame clones are kept and a portion is missing. The data show some 200,000 clones, roughly 80% seen once. Source material: PBMCs. The receptors originated from a female donor in good health and CMV-seronegative. CDR3s include the opening cysteine and the closing phenylalanine or tryptophan. D genes are given only for firm matches. Clone size is not always given. Where it is, it says once, few, many or a class for expanded clones.

V: TRBV30
J: TRBJ2-2
D: NA
size: NA
CDR3: CAWSVIRGSGELFF
DNA: TGTGCCTGGAGTGTAATCAGGGGTTCAGGGGAGCTGTTTTTT

V: TRBV6-5
J: TRBJ1-1
D: NA
size: few
CDR3: CASSLSSTEAFF
DNA: TGTGCCAGCAGCCTGTCGAGCACTGAAGCTTTCTTT

V: TRBV7-6
J: TRBJ2-3
D: TRBD1
size: NA
CDR3: CASSSPPQGASSDTQYF
DNA: TGTGCCAGCAGCTCCCCCCCCCAGGGGGCTTCATCGGATACGCAGTATTTT

V: TRBV5-6
J: TRBJ2-3
D: NA
size: NA
CDR3: CASSFLQGTDTQYF
DNA: TGTGCCAGCAGCTTCTTGCAGGGAACAGATACGCAGTATTTT

V: TRBV5-1
J: TRBJ1-3
D: NA
size: NA
CDR3: CASSLVEQGTGNTIYF
DNA: TGCGCCAGCAGCTTGGTGGAACAGGGAACAGGAAACACCATATATTTT

V: TRBV5-1
J: TRBJ2-7
D: NA
size: NA
CDR3: CASSRGPPTYEQYF
DNA: TGCGCCAGCAGCCGCGGGCCACCCACCTACGAGCAGTACTTC

V: TRBV5-1
J: TRBJ1-4
D: TRBD1
size: NA
CDR3: CASSPGQGSEKLFF
DNA: TGCGCCAGCAGCCCTGGACAGGGGAGTGAAAAACTGTTTTTT

V: TRBV6-5
J: TRBJ2-1
D: NA
size: NA
CDR3: CASPGFRDEQFF
DNA: TGTGCCAGTCCAGGGTTTCGGGATGAGCAGTTCTTC

V: TRBV6-5
J: TRBJ1-2
D: NA
size: NA
CDR3: CASSYDSDRNYGYTF
DNA: TGTGCCAGCAGTTACGACAGCGACAGGAACTATGGCTACACCTTC

V: TRBV7-2
J: TRBJ2-3
D: NA
size: NA
CDR3: CASSFRDNQQYF
DNA: TGTGCCAGCAGCTTCCGGGACAACCAGCAGTATTTT

V: TRBV2
J: TRBJ2-7
D: TRBD2
size: NA
CDR3: CASAGTSRKRIYEQYF
DNA: TGTGCCAGTGCCGGGACTAGCAGAAAGAGAATCTACGAGCAGTACTTC

V: TRBV7-6
J: TRBJ1-2
D: TRBD1
size: NA
CDR3: CASSSPAGQGTGNYGYTF
DNA: TGTGCCAGCAGCTCCCCCGCGGGACAGGGGACCGGTAACTATGGCTACACCTTC

V: TRBV27
J: TRBJ1-2
D: NA
size: NA
CDR3: CASSLWTGGDNGYTF
DNA: TGTGCCAGCAGTTTATGGACGGGGGGGGACAATGGCTACACCTTC

V: TRBV15
J: TRBJ2-3
D: TRBD1
size: NA
CDR3: CATSRDRGDTQYF
DNA: TGTGCCACCAGCCGCGACAGGGGAGATACGCAGTATTTT

V: TRBV15
J: TRBJ1-4
D: NA
size: NA
CDR3: CATSRGPGAGNEKLFF
DNA: TGTGCCACCAGCAGAGGGCCTGGGGCAGGGAATGAAAAACTGTTTTTT

V: TRBV7-9
J: TRBJ2-2
D: NA
size: NA
CDR3: CASSLAVRETGELFF
DNA: TGTGCCAGCAGCTTAGCGGTCCGGGAAACCGGGGAGCTGTTTTTT

V: TRBV29-1
J: TRBJ2-7
D: NA
size: NA
CDR3: CSVETDSYEQYF
DNA: TGCAGCGTTGAGACAGACTCCTACGAGCAGTACTTC

V: TRBV9
J: TRBJ2-2
D: TRBD2
size: NA
CDR3: CASSVVVAGVNTGELFF
DNA: TGTGCCAGCAGCGTAGTGGTAGCGGGAGTTAACACCGGGGAGCTGTTTTTT

V: TRBV28
J: TRBJ2-1
D: NA
size: NA
CDR3: CASSLHVGTEQFF
DNA: TGTGCCAGCAGTTTGCACGTAGGGACAGAGCAGTTCTTC

V: TRBV11-2
J: TRBJ2-5
D: NA
size: NA
CDR3: CASSATREPETQYF
DNA: TGTGCCAGCAGCGCGACTAGAGAGCCAGAGACCCAGTACTTC

V: TRBV29-1
J: TRBJ2-1
D: TRBD2
size: NA
CDR3: CSVATSGGDEQFF
DNA: TGCAGCGTTGCTACTAGCGGGGGGGATGAGCAGTTCTTC

V: TRBV7-8
J: TRBJ2-7
D: TRBD2
size: few
CDR3: CASSSLAGGPFEQYF
DNA: TGTGCCAGCAGCTCTTTAGCGGGGGGGCCCTTCGAGCAGTACTTC

V: TRBV5-4
J: TRBJ2-5
D: TRBD2
size: NA
CDR3: CASSSEGGLATETQYF
DNA: TGTGCCAGCAGCTCAGAAGGGGGACTAGCGACCGAGACCCAGTACTTC

V: TRBV7-9
J: TRBJ1-2
D: NA
size: NA
CDR3: CASSSYLGGRFYGYTF
DNA: TGTGCCAGCAGCTCATACCTCGGGGGAAGGTTCTATGGCTACACCTTC

V: TRBV5-4
J: TRBJ2-5
D: TRBD1
size: once
CDR3: CASSSRDSQETQYF
DNA: TGTGCCAGCAGCTCCCGGGACAGCCAAGAGACCCAGTACTTC

V: TRBV28
J: TRBJ1-2
D: NA
size: NA
CDR3: CASSFWPGGGYTF
DNA: TGTGCCAGCAGTTTTTGGCCCGGGGGAGGCTACACCTTC

V: TRBV5-4
J: TRBJ2-7
D: TRBD2
size: NA
CDR3: CASSDRPAQTSGSHEQYF
DNA: TGTGCCAGCAGCGACAGACCAGCACAGACTAGCGGGTCCCACGAGCAGTACTTC

V: TRBV7-2
J: TRBJ1-2
D: TRBD1
size: NA
CDR3: CASSLGPGQGAGSGYTF
DNA: TGTGCCAGCAGCTTAGGACCGGGACAGGGGGCGGGGAGCGGCTACACCTTC

V: TRBV11-2
J: TRBJ2-1
D: NA
size: NA
CDR3: CASSLMGASDNEQFF
DNA: TGTGCCAGCAGCCTTATGGGGGCTTCGGACAATGAGCAGTTCTTC

V: TRBV30
J: TRBJ1-2
D: NA
size: NA
CDR3: CAWSSRMDAGGGYTF
DNA: TGTGCCTGGAGTTCCCGGATGGACGCCGGGGGTGGCTACACCTTC

V: TRBV5-1
J: TRBJ1-2
D: TRBD1
size: once
CDR3: CASSAAGTGAANYGYTF
DNA: TGCGCCAGCAGCGCGGCCGGGACAGGGGCGGCTAACTATGGCTACACCTTC

V: TRBV5-3
J: TRBJ2-4
D: NA
size: once
CDR3: CARSLVVGGAQNIQYF
DNA: TGTGCCAGAAGCTTGGTCGTAGGTGGGGCCCAAAACATTCAGTACTTC

V: TRBV7-2
J: TRBJ2-7
D: TRBD1
size: once
CDR3: CASSPGQGSGEQYF
DNA: TGTGCCAGCAGCCCCGGACAGGGATCAGGCGAGCAGTACTTC

V: TRBV7-7
J: TRBJ2-2
D: TRBD2
size: few
CDR3: CASSQRTSGKDTGELFF
DNA: TGTGCTAGCAGCCAAAGGACTAGCGGGAAGGACACCGGGGAGCTGTTTTTT

V: TRBV7-2
J: TRBJ2-7
D: NA
size: once
CDR3: CASSLKLVGGEQYF
DNA: TGTGCCAGCAGCTTGAAACTAGTCGGGGGCGAGCAGTACTTC

V: TRBV29-1
J: TRBJ2-7
D: TRBD1
size: NA
CDR3: CSVEGPKGTGGPDEQYF
DNA: TGCAGCGTTGAAGGGCCTAAGGGCACAGGGGGACCAGACGAGCAGTACTTC

V: TRBV7-3
J: TRBJ1-1
D: NA
size: NA
CDR3: CASSLASGTQNTEAFF
DNA: TGTGCCAGCAGCCTAGCTTCCGGGACACAGAACACTGAAGCTTTCTTT

V: TRBV30
J: TRBJ1-5
D: NA
size: NA
CDR3: CAWSGSRTGDYQPQHF
DNA: TGTGCCTGGAGTGGATCAAGGACGGGGGATTATCAGCCCCAGCATTTT

V: TRBV28
J: TRBJ2-7
D: NA
size: NA
CDR3: CASNNYREHYEQYF
DNA: TGTGCCAGCAACAACTACAGGGAACACTACGAGCAGTACTTC

V: TRBV5-1
J: TRBJ1-3
D: NA
size: NA
CDR3: CASSLSPGNSGNTIYF
DNA: TGCGCCAGCAGCCTTAGCCCGGGGAACTCTGGAAACACCATATATTTT

V: TRBV5-1
J: TRBJ2-2
D: NA
size: NA
CDR3: CASSPGIKTGELFF
DNA: TGCGCCAGCAGTCCAGGGATAAAAACCGGGGAGCTGTTTTTT

V: TRBV25-1
J: TRBJ2-1
D: NA
size: NA
CDR3: CASSVSVGDNYNEQFF
DNA: TGTGCCAGCAGTGTCTCGGTCGGGGACAACTACAATGAGCAGTTCTTC

V: TRBV9
J: TRBJ2-1
D: NA
size: once
CDR3: CASSVGGEGADNEQFF
DNA: TGTGCCAGCAGCGTAGGGGGCGAAGGGGCAGACAATGAGCAGTTCTTC

V: TRBV27
J: TRBJ2-7
D: TRBD1
size: NA
CDR3: CASSRRQGQYEQYF
DNA: TGTGCCAGCAGTCGACGACAGGGGCAATACGAGCAGTACTTC

V: TRBV2
J: TRBJ1-1
D: TRBD1
size: NA
CDR3: CASSVGQGNTEAFF
DNA: TGTGCCAGCAGTGTGGGACAGGGGAACACTGAAGCTTTCTTT

V: TRBV21-1
J: TRBJ1-2
D: NA
size: NA
CDR3: CASRGLGGGRYYGYTF
DNA: TGTGCCAGCAGGGGACTAGGTGGGGGACGCTACTATGGCTACACCTTC

V: TRBV19
J: TRBJ1-5
D: TRBD1
size: NA
CDR3: CASRGRGDHSNQPQHF
DNA: TGTGCCAGTAGGGGCAGGGGGGACCATAGCAATCAGCCCCAGCATTTT

V: TRBV10-3
J: TRBJ2-1
D: TRBD2
size: few
CDR3: CAISPAGGLGEQFF
DNA: TGTGCCATCAGCCCAGCGGGAGGCTTGGGTGAGCAGTTCTTC

V: TRBV5-1
J: TRBJ1-2
D: NA
size: NA
CDR3: CASSLGPGDYGYTF
DNA: TGCGCCAGCAGCTTGGGGCCGGGGGACTATGGCTACACCTTC

V: TRBV7-9
J: TRBJ1-1
D: NA
size: NA
CDR3: CASSSPPGAFF
DNA: TGTGCCAGCAGCTCCCCCCCCGGGGCTTTCTTT

V: TRBV30
J: TRBJ2-3
D: TRBD1
size: NA
CDR3: CAWSPQSRQGTDTQYF
DNA: TGTGCCTGGAGTCCCCAATCCCGACAGGGGACAGATACGCAGTATTTT

V: TRBV28
J: TRBJ2-7
D: TRBD1
size: NA
CDR3: CASSAGTGPYEQYF
DNA: TGTGCCAGCAGTGCCGGGACAGGGCCTTACGAGCAGTACTTC

V: TRBV6-6
J: TRBJ2-1
D: NA
size: NA
CDR3: CASSYSIQEQFF
DNA: TGTGCCAGCAGTTACTCGATACAGGAGCAGTTCTTC